This T cell receptor (beta chain) was retrieved from a study of blood T cell repertoires in COVID-19. Study details: T cells, B-cell-depleted T cells, or PBMCs provided the cDNA or gDNA that served as material.

Produced via immunoSEQ multiplex PCR; TCRdb's table is partial and in-frame only. The sample holds about 320,000 clones; more than 90% are singletons and the top ten take 2.6%. This study enrolled people aged 18 to 89 from about 24 US geographic areas. Assignment of participants to cohorts was predicated upon participant-reported clinical history. Two consecutive negative NP/OP PCR tests, clearance, or resolved symptoms defined Cohort 3 recovery. The germline CDR1 and CDR2 sequences are MGHRA and YSYEKL. Losses at the gene ends were 4 bases for V and 6 bases for J; bases not matched to a gene: 4. The CDR3 totals 15 residues.

This clonotype originated in a man in his fifties or sixties who had recovered from COVID-19. The chain is built from TRBV4-1 and TRBJ2-1; 12 bases match TRBD2. Sequencing was done on a sample of PBMCs or T cells enriched from blood (not recorded which). Written as DNA, the CDR3 is TGCGCCAGCAGCCGGGGACTAGCGGGCCCCAATGAGCAGTTCTTC. Its translation: CASSRGLAGPNEQFF.